The rows below give T cell receptor beta chains drawn from one sample of a study of T cells in severe cutaneous drug reactions. TCRdb re-called the multiplex PCR reads and catalogs CDR3 proteins one per entry, DNA excluded. This specimen shows 9,500 or so distinct CDR3 sequences; the ten leading clones hold roughly a fifth. The specimen was cells from a skin blister. The receptors originated from a human donor with Stevens-Johnson syndrome, a severe cutaneous drug reaction. Each CDR3 is given with its conserved first and last residue. Clone size is shown for a subset of rows, as once, few, many or a class of expanded clone.

NA TRBJ1-1 TRBV29-1 CSVVYMNTEAFF
NA TRBJ2-2 TRBV29-1 CSVDRGRSTGELFF
medium-sized TRBJ2-7 TRBV20-1 CSARDKPSREQYF
NA TRBJ1-2 TRBV29-1 CSVEGNTGGRGYTF
NA TRBJ2-7 TRBV20-1 CSAERTTKETQYF
NA TRBJ2-1 TRBV29-1 CSVSSGRLRYNEQFF
NA TRBJ2-7 TRBV27 CASSLSHSRGEQYF
NA TRBJ1-2 TRBV7-2 CASSLGYGKANYGYTF
NA TRBJ2-3 TRBV29-1 CSVGGGITDTQYF
NA TRBJ2-7 TRBV20-1 CSARDAAGRYEQYF
NA TRBJ1-1 TRBV29-1 CSVSGGTAEAFF
NA TRBJ1-5 TRBV20-1 CSASKGDSNQPQHF
NA TRBJ2-5 TRBV20-1 CSAITSGGDQETQYF
NA TRBJ2-2 TRBV29-1 CSVARGSAGGELFF
NA TRBJ2-1 TRBV4-1 CASSQDLRGIRQFF
NA TRBJ2-1 TRBV20-1 CSASPGGRLNEQFF
NA TRBJ1-1 TRBV29-1 CSVWDRGGTEAFF
large TRBJ1-1 TRBV29-1 CSVALGQGVEAFF
medium-sized TRBJ2-6 TRBV20-1 CSARVTSGANVLTF
NA TRBJ1-1 TRBV20-1 CSATGKPGTEAFF
medium-sized TRBJ1-1 TRBV28 CASRNPLGAFF
medium-sized TRBJ1-6 TRBV20-1 CSAREGEVSPLHF
NA TRBJ1-5 TRBV20-1 CSALGGLGDQPQHF
NA TRBJ2-7 TRBV20-1 CSAQGAGGLYEQYF
NA TRBJ2-7 TRBV20-1 CSARGLAGDVNEQYF
NA TRBJ2-7 TRBV29-1 CSVDLGDEQYF
NA TRBJ2-5 TRBV5-1 CASSYGTYSGETQYF
NA TRBJ2-1 TRBV5-5 CASSLTGFNEQFF
NA TRBJ2-7 TRBV20-1 CSARGRNTYEQYF
NA TRBJ1-1 TRBV24-1 CATSGGTGGTEAFF
NA TRBJ2-7 TRBV20-1 CSARDSLAGVSEQYF
NA TRBJ2-3 TRBV4-3 CASSQDIRLGRADTQYF
NA TRBJ2-1 TRBV20-1 CNARDPSANEQFF
NA TRBJ1-3 TRBV29-1 CSVPQGNTIYF
NA TRBJ2-1 TRBV29-1 CSVEDLGSSYNEQFF
NA TRBJ2-5 TRBV7-6 CASSTTSGGAGTQYF
NA TRBJ1-2 TRBV29-1 CSVAIAGQGGYTF
NA TRBJ2-2 TRBV20-1 CSARDIAGGTGELFF
medium-sized TRBJ2-7 TRBV20-1 CSARDNSWNLYEQYF
NA TRBJ1-5 TRBV20-1 CSAFAPASNQPQHF
NA TRBJ2-7 TRBV20-1 CSARQDGYEQYF
NA TRBJ2-5 TRBV20-1 CSARDPLLGTQYF
NA TRBJ2-7 TRBV29-1 CSAQSASEQYF
NA TRBJ2-3 TRBV29-1 CSVELAGSSTDTQYF
NA TRBJ2-3 TRBV29-1 CSVGWGVDTQYF
NA TRBJ2-7 TRBV20-1 CSARAGGGVSGALSYEQYF
medium-sized TRBJ1-4 TRBV20-1 CSAHTREKLFF
NA TRBJ1-1 TRBV29-1 CSVARGVTEAFF
NA TRBJ2-7 TRBV20-1 CSARDPTSGDIYEQYF
NA TRBJ2-2 TRBV6-2/TRBV6-3 CASPGGLAGTQNTGELFF
NA TRBJ2-1 TRBV29-1 CSVGTGGGIGEQFF
medium-sized TRBJ2-3 TRBV4-1 CASGSGRSTDTQYF
NA TRBJ2-3 TRBV29-1 CSVEDRETSTDTQYF
NA TRBJ2-3 TRBV11-2 CASSFFPGQSTDTQYF
NA TRBJ2-7 TRBV29-1 CSVADSGPNEQYF
medium-sized TRBJ1-4 TRBV12-3/TRBV12-4 CASSLGIQLFF
NA TRBJ2-1 TRBV29-1 CSGVAGERNEQFF
NA TRBJ1-5 TRBV20-1 CSAYSGTGGNQPQHF
medium-sized TRBJ2-7 TRBV20-1 CSATTQSSYEQYF